This T cell receptor (beta chain) was retrieved from a study of blood T cell repertoires in COVID-19. On the study more broadly: From the United States, Italy and Spain came samples of acute and convalescent COVID-19.

The assay was immunoSEQ multiplex PCR, and TCRdb's table has in-frame clones only and misses some. The sample holds about 210,000 clones, 81% seen once. CDR1 GTSNPN and CDR2 SVGIG come from the germline V gene (reference sequence). This CDR3 has 15 residues. The junction had 11 bases not matched to a gene; V was cut back by 3 bases and J by 6 bases. The chain links TRBV30 to TRBJ2-4; TRBD2 agrees at 7 bases. The TCR originated in a woman aged 45-65 years with acute COVID-19. The sequenced sample was PBMCs or T cells enriched from blood (not recorded which). The CDR3 region has the DNA TGTGCCTGGAGCCCCCATGCGGGAGCATTAAACATTCAGTACTTC. This encodes CAWSPHAGALNIQYF.